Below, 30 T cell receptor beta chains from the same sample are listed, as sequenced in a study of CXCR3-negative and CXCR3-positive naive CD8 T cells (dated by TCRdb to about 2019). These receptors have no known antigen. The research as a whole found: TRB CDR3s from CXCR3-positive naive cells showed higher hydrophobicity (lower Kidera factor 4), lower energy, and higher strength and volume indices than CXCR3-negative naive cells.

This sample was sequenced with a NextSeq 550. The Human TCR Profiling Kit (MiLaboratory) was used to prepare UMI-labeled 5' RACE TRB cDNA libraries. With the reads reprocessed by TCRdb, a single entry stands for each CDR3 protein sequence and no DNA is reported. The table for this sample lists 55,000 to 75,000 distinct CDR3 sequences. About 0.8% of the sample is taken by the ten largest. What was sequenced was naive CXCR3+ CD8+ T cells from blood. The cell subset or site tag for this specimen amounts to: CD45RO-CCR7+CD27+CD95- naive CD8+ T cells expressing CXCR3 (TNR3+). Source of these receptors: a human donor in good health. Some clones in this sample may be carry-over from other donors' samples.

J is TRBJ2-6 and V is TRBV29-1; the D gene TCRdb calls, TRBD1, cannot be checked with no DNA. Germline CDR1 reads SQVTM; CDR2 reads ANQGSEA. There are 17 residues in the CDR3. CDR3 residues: CSVEDLAGAPGANVLTF.

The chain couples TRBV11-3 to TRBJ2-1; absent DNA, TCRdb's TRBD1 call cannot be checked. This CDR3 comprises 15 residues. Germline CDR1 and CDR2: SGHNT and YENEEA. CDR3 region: CASSSRDRGHNEQFF.

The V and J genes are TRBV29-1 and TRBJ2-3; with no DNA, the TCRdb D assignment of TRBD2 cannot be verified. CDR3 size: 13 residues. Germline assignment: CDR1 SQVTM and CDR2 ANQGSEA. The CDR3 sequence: CSVVSGATDTQYF.

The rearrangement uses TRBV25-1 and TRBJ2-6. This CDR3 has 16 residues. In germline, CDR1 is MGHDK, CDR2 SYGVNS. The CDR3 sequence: CASSEPHGSGANVLTF. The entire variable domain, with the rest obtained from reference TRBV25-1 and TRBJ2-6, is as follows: EADIYQTPRYLVIGTGKKITLECSQTMGHDKMYWYQQDPGMELHLIHYSYGVNSTEKGDLSSESTVSRIRTEHFPLTLESARPSHTSQYLCASSEPHGSGANVLTFGAGSRLTVL.

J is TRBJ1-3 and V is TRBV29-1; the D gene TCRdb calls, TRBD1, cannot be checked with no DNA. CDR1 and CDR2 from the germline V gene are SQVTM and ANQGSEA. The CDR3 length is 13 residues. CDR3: CSVVPGAGNTIYF.

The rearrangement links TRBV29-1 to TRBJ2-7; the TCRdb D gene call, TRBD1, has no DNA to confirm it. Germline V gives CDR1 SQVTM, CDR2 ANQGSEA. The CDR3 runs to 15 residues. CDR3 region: CSVPGWTGASYEQYF.

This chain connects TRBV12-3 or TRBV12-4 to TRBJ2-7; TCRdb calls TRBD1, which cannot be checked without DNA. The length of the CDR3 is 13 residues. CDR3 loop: CASSHQGIYEQYF.

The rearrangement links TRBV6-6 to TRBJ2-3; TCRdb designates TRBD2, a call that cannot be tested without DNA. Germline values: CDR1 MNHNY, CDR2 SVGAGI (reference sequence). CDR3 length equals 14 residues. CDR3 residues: CASPASPTADTQYF.

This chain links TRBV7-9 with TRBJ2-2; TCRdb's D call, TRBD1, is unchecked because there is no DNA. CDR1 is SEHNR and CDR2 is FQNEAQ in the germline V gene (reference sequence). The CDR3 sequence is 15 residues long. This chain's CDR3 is CASTPPGGNTGELFF.

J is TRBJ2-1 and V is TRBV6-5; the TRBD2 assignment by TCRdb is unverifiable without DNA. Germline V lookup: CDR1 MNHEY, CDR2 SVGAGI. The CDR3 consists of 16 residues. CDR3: CASSYSGWGVVGEQFF.

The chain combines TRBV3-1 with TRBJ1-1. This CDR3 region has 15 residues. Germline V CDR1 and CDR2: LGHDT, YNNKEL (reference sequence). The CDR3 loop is CASSQDRGPWTEAFF.

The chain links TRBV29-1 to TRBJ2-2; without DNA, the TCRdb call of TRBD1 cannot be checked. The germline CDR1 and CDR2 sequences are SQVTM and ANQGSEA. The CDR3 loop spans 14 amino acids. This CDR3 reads CSVEVTGNTGELFF.

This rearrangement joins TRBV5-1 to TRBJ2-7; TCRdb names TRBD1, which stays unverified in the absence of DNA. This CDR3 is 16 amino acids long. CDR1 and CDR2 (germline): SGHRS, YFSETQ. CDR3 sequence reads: CASSLAFGTASYEQYF.

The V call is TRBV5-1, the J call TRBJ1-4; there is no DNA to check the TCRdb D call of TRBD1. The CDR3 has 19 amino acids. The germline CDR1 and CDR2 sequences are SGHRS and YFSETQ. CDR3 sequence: CASSLRGPGAISTNEKLFF.

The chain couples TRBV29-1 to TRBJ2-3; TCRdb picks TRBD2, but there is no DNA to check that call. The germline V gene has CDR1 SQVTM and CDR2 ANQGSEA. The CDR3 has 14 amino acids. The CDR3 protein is CSVEYWQRVDTQYF.

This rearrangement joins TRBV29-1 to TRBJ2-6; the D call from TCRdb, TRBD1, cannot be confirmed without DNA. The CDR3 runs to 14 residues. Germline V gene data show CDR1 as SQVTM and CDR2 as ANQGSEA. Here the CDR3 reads CSVGQGVRANVLTF.

CDR3: CASSFAGNSYEQYF. The chain uses TRBV7-6 and TRBJ2-7. CDR1 and CDR2 (germline): SGHVS, FNYEAQ. The CDR3 sequence is 14 residues long.

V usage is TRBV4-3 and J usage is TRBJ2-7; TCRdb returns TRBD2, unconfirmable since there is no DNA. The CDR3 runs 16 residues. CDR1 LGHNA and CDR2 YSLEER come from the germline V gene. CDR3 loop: CASSLRLAGISYEQYF.

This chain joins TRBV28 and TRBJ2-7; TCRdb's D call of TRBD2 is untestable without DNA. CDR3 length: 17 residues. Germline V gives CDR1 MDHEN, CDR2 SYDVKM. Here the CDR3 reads CASSPAGLGFPAYEQYF.

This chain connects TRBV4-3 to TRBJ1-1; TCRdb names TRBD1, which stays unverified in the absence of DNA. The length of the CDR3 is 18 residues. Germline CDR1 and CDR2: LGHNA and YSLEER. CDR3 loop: CASSQGVRGSGGNTEAFF.

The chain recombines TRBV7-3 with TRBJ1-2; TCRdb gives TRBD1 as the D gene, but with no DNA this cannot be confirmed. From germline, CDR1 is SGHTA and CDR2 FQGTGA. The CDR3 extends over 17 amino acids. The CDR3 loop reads CASSPTTGDVRSGGYTF.

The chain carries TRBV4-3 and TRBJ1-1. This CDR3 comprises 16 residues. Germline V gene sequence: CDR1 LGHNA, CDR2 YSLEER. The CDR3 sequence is CASSQDMTVMNTEAFF.

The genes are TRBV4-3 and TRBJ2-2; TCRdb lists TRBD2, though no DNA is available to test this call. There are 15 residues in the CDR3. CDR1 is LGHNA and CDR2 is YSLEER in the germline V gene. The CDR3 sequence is CASRGLAGDTGELFF.

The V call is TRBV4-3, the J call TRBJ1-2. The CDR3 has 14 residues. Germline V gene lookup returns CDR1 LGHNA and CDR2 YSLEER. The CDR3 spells CASSQEFSNYGYTF.

This CDR3 reads CSVEDPTSDRAGTGELFF. V and J are TRBV29-1 and TRBJ2-2; the TCRdb call, TRBD1, lacks DNA for checking. CDR3 length: 18 amino acids. CDR1 is SQVTM and CDR2 is ANQGSEA in the germline V gene.

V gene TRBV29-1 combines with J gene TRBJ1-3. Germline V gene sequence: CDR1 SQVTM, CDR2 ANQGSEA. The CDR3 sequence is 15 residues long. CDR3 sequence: CSVVALGRSGNTIYF. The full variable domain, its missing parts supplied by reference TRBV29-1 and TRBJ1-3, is SAVISQKPSRDICQRGTSLTIQCQVDSQVTMMFWYRQQPGQSLTLIATANQGSEATYESGFVIDKFPISRPNLTFSTLTVSNMSPEDSSIYLCSVVALGRSGNTIYFGEGSWLTVV.

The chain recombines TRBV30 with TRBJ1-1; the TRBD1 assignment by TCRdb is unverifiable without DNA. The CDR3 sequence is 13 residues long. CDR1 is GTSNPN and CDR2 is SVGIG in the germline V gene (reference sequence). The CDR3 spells CAWSLYRGTEAFF.

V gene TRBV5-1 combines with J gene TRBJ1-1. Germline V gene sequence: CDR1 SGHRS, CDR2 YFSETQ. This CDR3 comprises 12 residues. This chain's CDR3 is CASGVGATEAFF.

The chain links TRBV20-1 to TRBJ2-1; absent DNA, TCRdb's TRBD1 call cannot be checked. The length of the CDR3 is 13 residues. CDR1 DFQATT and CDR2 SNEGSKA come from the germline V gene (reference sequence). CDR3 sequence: CSTPGWVSNEQFF.

The CDR3 loop is CSARAMDRGFEQYF. The V and J genes are TRBV20-1 and TRBJ2-7; TCRdb returns TRBD1, unconfirmable since there is no DNA. Per germline, CDR1 DFQATT and CDR2 SNEGSKA (reference sequence). The CDR3 totals 14 residues.